This T cell receptor beta chain was documented in a study of patients and donors after allogeneic stem cell transplantation. The CDR3 loop spans 18 amino acids. The germline V gene encodes CDR1 ENHRY and CDR2 SYGVKD. TCRdb recomputed calls from the RT-PCR reads with MiXCR, one row per CDR3 protein. The data hold fewer than 75,000 distinct CDR3 sequences, with less than 15% observed a single time. To note about this clonotype: Sequence at one end of the junction differs from germline and may be a read error.

Sequenced input: blood, either unsorted or a sorted T cell fraction (not recorded which). The source of this sequence is a human donor who was either an allogeneic HSCT recipient or a stem cell or donor lymphocyte infusion donor (not recorded which). It is not recorded whose cells these are; they may come from a transplant donor. V usage is TRBV10-3 and J usage is TRBJ2-1; TRBD1 aligns across 7 bases. CDR3 nucleotides: TGTGCCATCAGTGAGTCGAACCCCCCAGCAGGGGGATACAATGACCAGTTCTTC. Protein sequence: CAISESNPPAGGYNDQFF.